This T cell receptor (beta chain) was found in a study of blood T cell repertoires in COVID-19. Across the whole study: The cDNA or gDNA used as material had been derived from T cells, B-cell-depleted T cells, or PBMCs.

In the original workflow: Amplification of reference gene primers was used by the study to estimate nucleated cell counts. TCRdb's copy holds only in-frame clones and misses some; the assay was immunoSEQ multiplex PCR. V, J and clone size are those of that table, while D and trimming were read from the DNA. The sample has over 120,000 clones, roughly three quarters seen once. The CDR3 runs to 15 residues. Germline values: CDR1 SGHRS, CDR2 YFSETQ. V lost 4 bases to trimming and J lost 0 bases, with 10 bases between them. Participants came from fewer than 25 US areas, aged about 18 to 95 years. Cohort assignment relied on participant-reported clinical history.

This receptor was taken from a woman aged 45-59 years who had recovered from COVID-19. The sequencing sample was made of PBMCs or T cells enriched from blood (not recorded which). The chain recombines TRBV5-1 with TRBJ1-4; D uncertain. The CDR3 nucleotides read TGCGCCAGCAGCCCCGACTCCACAACTAATGAAAAACTGTTTTTT. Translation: CASSPDSTTNEKLFF.